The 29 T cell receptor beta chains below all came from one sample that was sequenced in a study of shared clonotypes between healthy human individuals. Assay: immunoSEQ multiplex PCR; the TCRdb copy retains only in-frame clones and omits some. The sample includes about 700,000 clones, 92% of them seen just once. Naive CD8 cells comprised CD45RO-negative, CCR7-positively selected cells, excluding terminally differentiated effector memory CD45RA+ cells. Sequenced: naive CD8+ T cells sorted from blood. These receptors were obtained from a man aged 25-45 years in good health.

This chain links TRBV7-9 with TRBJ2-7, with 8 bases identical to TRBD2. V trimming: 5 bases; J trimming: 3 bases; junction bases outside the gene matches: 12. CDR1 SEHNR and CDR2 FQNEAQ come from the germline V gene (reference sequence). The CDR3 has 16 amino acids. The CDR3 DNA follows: TGTGCCAGCAGCCTCGTCGAAATGGGACTAGGCTACGAGCAGTACTTC. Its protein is CASSLVEMGLGYEQYF.

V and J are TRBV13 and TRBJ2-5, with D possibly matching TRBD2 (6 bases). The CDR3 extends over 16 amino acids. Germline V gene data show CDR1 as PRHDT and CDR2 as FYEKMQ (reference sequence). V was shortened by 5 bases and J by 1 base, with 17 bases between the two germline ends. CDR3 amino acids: CASSVVGGTLQETQYF. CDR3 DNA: TGTGCCAGCAGCGTAGTCGGCGGGACGCTCCAAGAGACCCAGTACTTC.

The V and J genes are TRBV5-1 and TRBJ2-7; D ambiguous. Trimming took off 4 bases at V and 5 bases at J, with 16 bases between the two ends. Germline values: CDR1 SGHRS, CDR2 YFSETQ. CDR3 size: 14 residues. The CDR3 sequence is CASSQRGPVNEQYF. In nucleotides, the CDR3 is TGCGCCAGCAGCCAGAGAGGACCCGTTAACGAGCAGTACTTC.

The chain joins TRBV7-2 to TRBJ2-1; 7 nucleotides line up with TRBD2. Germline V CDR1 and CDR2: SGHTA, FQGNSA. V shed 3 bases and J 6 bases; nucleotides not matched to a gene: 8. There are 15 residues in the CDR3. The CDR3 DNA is TGTGCCAGCAGCTTGTGGGAGGGCCGGGTCAATGAGCAGTTCTTC. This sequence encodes CASSLWEGRVNEQFF.

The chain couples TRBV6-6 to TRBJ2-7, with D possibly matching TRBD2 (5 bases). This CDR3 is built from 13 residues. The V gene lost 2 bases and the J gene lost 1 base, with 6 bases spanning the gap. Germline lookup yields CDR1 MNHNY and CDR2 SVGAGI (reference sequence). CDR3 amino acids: CASSYGESYEQYF. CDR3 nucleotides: TGTGCCAGCAGTTACGGGGAGTCCTACGAGCAGTACTTC.

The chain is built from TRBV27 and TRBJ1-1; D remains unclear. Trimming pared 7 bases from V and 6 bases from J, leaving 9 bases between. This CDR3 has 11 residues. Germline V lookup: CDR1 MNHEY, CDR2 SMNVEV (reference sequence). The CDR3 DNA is TGTGCCAGCAAAAGTATTGCTGAAGCTTTCTTT. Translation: CASKSIAEAFF.

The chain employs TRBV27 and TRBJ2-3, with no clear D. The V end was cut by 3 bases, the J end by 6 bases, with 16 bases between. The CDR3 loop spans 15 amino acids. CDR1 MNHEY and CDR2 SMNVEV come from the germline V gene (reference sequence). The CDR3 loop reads CASSFLGRELDTQYF. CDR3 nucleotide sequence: TGTGCCAGCAGTTTTTTGGGAAGGGAATTGGATACGCAGTATTTT.

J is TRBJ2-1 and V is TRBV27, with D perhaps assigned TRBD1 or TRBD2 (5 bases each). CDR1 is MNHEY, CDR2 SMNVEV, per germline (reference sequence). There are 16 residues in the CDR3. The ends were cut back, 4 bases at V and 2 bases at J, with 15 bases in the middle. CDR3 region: CASSWDLRLAYNEQFF. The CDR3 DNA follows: TGTGCCAGCAGTTGGGACCTTCGGCTAGCCTACAATGAGCAGTTCTTC.

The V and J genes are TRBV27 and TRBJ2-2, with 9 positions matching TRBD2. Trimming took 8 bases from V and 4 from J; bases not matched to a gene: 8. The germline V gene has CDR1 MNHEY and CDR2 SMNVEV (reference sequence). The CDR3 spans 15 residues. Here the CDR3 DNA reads TGTGCCAGCTGGGTGGCGGGAGGGCCCACCGGGGAGCTGTTTTTT. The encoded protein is CASWVAGGPTGELFF.

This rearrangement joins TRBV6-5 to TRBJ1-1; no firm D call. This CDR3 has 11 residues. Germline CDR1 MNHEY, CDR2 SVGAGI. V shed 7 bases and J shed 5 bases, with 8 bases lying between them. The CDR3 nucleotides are TGTGCCAGCATAGTCGGGACTGAAGCTTTCTTT. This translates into CASIVGTEAFF.

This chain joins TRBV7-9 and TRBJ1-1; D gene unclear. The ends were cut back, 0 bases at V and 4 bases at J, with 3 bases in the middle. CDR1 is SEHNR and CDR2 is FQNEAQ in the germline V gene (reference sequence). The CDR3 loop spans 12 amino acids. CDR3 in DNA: TGTGCCAGCAGCTTAGCGGTCACTGAAGCTTTCTTT. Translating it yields CASSLAVTEAFF.

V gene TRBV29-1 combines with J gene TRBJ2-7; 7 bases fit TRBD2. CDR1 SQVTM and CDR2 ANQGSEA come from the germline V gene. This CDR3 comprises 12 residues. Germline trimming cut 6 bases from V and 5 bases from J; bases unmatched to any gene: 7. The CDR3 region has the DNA TGCAGCGTCTCGGGACTACTGAACGAGCAGTACTTC. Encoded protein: CSVSGLLNEQYF.

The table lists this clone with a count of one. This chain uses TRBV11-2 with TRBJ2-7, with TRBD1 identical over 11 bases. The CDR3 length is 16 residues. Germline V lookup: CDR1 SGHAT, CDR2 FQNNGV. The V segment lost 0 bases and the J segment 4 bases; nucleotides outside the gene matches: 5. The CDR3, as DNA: TGTGCCAGCAGCTTAGAAGCCGGGACAGGGGGGTACGAGCAGTACTTC. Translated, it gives CASSLEAGTGGYEQYF. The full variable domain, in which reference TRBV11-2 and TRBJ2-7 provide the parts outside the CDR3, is EAGVAQSPRYKIIEKRQSVAFWCNPISGHATLYWYQQILGQGPKLLIQFQNNGVVDDSQLPKDRFSAERLKGVDSTLKIQPAKLEDSAVYLCASSLEAGTGGYEQYFGPGTRLTVT.

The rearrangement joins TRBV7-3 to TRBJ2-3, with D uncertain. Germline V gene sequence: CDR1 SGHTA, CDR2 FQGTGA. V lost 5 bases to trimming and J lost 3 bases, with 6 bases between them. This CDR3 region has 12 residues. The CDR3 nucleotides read TGTGCCAGCAGCGTAGGGACAGATACGCAGTATTTT. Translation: CASSVGTDTQYF.

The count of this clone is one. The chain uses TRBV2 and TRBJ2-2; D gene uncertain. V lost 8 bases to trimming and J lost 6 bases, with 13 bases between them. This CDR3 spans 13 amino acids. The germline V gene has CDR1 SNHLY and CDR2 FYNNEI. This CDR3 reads CASQVWGSGELFF. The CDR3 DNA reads TGTGCCAGCCAAGTGTGGGGATCCGGGGAGCTGTTTTTT. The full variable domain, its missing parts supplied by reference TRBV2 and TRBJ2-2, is EPEVTQTPSHQVTQMGQEVILRCVPISNHLYFYWYRQILGQKVEFLVSFYNNEISEKSEIFDDQFSVERPDGSNFTLKIRSTKLEDSAMYFCASQVWGSGELFFGEGSRLTVL.

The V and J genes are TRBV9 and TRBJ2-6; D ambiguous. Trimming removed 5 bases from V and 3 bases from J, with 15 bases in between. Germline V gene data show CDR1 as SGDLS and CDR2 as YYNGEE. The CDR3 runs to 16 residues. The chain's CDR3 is CASSLTTGYGANVLTF. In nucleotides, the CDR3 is TGTGCCAGCAGTCTCACCACGGGCTATGGGGCCAACGTCCTGACTTTC.

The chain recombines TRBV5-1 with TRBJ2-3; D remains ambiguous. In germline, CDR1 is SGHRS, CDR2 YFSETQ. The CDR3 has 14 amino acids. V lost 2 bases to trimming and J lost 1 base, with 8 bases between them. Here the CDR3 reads CASSFSTGTDTQYF. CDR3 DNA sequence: TGCGCCAGCAGCTTCTCGACTGGCACAGATACGCAGTATTTT.

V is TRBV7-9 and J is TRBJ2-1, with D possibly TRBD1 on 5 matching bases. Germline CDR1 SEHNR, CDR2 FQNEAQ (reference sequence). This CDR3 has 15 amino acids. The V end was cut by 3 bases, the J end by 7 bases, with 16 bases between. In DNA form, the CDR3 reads TGTGCCAGCAGCTTTCGTAGTGGGGCCTTAAATGAGCAGTTCTTC. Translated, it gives CASSFRSGALNEQFF.

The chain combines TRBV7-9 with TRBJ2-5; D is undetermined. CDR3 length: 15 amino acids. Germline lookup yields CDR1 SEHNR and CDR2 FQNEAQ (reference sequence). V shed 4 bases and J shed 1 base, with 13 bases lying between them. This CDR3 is CASSSPLGTQETQYF. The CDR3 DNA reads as TGTGCCAGCAGCTCCCCTCTTGGAACCCAAGAGACCCAGTACTTC.

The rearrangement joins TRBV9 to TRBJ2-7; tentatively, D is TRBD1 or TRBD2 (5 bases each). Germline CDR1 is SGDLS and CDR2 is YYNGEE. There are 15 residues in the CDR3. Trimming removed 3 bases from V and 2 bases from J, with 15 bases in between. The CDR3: CASSEGPATTYEQYF. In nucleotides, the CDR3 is TGTGCCAGCAGCGAGGGACCAGCAACCACCTACGAGCAGTACTTC.

CDR3 sequence (DNA): TGTGCCAGCAGCTGGACAGGGTTTGTGAACACCGGGGAGCTGTTTTTT. Protein product: CASSWTGFVNTGELFF. The chain combines TRBV11-2 with TRBJ2-2; TRBD1 aligns across 8 bases. This CDR3 spans 16 amino acids. After removal of 4 bases from V and 1 base from J, the junction contained 5 bases not matched to a gene. Germline lookup yields CDR1 SGHAT and CDR2 FQNNGV.

The CDR3 region is CASSSGPTQYF. The DNA of the CDR3 is TGTGCCAGCAGTTCCGGTCCCACGCAGTATTTT. The chain is built from TRBV27 and TRBJ2-3; D is unresolved. This CDR3 is built from 11 residues. V dropped 4 bases and J dropped 9 bases, with 8 bases sitting between them. Looked up from germline, CDR1 is MNHEY and CDR2 is SMNVEV (reference sequence).

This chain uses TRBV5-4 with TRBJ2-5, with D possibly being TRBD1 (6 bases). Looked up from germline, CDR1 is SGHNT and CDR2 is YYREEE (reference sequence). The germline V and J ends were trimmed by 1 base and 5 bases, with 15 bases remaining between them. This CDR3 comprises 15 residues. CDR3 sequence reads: CASSLTWGRAETQYF. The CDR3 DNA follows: TGTGCCAGCAGCTTGACGTGGGGGCGCGCCGAGACCCAGTACTTC.

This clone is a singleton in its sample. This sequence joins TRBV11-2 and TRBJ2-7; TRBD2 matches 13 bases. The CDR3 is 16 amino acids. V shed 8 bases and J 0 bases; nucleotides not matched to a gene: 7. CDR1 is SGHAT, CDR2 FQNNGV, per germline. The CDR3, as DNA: TGTGCCAGCGCCGGACTAGCGGGGGTAAGCTCCTACGAGCAGTACTTC. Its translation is CASAGLAGVSSYEQYF. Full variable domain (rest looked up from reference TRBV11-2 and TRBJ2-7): EAGVAQSPRYKIIEKRQSVAFWCNPISGHATLYWYQQILGQGPKLLIQFQNNGVVDDSQLPKDRFSAERLKGVDSTLKIQPAKLEDSAVYLCASAGLAGVSSYEQYFGPGTRLTVT.

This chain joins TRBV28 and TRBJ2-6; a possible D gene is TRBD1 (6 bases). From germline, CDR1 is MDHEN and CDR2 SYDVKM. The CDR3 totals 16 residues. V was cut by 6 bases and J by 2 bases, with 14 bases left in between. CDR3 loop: CASRDKQGTGANVLTF. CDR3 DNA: TGTGCCAGCAGAGACAAACAGGGAACTGGGGCCAACGTCCTGACTTTC.

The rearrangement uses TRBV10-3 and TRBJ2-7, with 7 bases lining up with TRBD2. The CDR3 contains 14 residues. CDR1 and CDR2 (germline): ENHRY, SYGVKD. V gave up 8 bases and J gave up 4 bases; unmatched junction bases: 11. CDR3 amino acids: CAIALGRERYEQYF. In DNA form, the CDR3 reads TGTGCCATCGCCCTCGGGCGGGAGAGATACGAGCAGTACTTC.

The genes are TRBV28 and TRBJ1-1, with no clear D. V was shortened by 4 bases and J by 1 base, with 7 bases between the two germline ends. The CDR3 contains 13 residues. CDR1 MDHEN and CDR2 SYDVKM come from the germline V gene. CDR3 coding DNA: TGTGCCAGCAGTTCCACCCGGAACACTGAAGCTTTCTTT. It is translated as CASSSTRNTEAFF.

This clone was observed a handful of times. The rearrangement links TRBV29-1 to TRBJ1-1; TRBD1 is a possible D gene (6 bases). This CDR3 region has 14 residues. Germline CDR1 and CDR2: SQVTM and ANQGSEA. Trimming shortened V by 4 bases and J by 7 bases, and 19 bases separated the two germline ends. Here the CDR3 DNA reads TGCAGCGTTGGCTCGGGCAGGGGAGAGGATGAAGCTTTCTTT. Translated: CSVGSGRGEDEAFF.

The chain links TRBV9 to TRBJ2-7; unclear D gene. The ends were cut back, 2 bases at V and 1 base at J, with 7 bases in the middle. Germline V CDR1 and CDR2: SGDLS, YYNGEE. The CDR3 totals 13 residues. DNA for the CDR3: TGTGCCAGCAGCGTCACCCCATCCTACGAGCAGTACTTC. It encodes CASSVTPSYEQYF.